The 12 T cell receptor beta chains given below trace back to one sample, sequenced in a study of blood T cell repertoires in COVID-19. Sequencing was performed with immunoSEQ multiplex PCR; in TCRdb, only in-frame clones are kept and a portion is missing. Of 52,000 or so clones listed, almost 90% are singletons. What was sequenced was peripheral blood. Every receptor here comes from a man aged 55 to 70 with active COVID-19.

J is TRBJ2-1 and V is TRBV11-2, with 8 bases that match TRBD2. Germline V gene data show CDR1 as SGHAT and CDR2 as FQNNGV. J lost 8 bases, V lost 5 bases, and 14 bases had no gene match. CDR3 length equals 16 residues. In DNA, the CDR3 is TGTGCCAGCAGCAGAAGTAGCGGGACCTTTAAAGATGAGCAGTTCTTC. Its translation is CASSRSSGTFKDEQFF.

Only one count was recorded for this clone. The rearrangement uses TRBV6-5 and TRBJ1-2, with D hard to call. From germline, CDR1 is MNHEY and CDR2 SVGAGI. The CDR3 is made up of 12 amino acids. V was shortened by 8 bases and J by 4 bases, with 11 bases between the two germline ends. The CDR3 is CASVLSGYGYTF. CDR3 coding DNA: TGTGCCAGCGTCCTCAGCGGCTATGGCTACACCTTC.

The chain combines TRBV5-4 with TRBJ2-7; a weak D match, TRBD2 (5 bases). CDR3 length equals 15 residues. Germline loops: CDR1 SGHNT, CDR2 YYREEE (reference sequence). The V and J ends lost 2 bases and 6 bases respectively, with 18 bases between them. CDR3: CASSFRQRNPFEQYF. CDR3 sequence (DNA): TGTGCCAGCAGCTTTCGTCAGCGGAACCCATTCGAGCAGTACTTC.

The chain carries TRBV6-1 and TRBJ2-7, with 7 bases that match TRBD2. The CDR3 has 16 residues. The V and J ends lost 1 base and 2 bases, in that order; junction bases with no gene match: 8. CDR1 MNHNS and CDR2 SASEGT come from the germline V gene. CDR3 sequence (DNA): TGTGCCAGCAGTGAAGGGGGTAGCGGGTGGACCTACGAGCAGTACTTC. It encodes CASSEGGSGWTYEQYF.

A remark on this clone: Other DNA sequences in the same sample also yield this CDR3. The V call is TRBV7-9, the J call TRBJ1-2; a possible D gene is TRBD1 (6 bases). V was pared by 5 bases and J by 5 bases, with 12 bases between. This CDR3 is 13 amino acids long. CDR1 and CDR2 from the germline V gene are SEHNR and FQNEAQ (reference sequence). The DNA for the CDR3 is TGTGCCAGCAGCCCACAGGGTGGGTATGGCTACACCTTC. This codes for CASSPQGGYGYTF.

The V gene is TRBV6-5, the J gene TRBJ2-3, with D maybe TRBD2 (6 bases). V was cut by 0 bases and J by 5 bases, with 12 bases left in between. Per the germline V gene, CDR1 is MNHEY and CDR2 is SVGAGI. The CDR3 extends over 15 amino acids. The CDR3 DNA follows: TGTGCCAGCAGTTACTCGTTTGCGACTAGAGATACGCAGTATTTT. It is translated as CASSYSFATRDTQYF.

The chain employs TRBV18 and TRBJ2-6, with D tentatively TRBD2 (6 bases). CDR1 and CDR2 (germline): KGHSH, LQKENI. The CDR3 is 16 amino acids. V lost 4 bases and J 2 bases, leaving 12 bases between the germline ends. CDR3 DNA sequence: TGTGCCAGCTCACTTCGGGAGCTTGCTGGGGCCAACGTCCTGACTTTC. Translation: CASSLRELAGANVLTF.

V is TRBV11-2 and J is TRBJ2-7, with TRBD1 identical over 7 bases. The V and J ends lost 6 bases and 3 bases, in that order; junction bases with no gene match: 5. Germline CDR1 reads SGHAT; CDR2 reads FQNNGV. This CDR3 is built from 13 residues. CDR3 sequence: CASRPDRIYEQYF. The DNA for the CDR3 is TGTGCCAGCAGGCCGGACAGGATCTACGAGCAGTACTTC. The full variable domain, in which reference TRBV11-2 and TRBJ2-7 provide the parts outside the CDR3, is EAGVAQSPRYKIIEKRQSVAFWCNPISGHATLYWYQQILGQGPKLLIQFQNNGVVDDSQLPKDRFSAERLKGVDSTLKIQPAKLEDSAVYLCASRPDRIYEQYFGPGTRLTVT.

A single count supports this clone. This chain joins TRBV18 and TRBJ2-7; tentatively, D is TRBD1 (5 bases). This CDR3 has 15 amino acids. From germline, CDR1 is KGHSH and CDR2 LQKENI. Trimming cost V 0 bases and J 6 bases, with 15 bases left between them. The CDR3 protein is CASSPPGQGPSEQYF. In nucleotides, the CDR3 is TGTGCCAGCTCACCACCTGGGCAGGGCCCCTCCGAGCAGTACTTC.

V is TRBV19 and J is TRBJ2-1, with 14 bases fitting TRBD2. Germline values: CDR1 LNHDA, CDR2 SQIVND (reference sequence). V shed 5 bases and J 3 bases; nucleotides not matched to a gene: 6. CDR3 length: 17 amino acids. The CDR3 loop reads CASSPPGLAGDYNEQFF. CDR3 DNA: TGTGCCAGTAGTCCCCCGGGACTAGCGGGAGACTACAATGAGCAGTTCTTC.

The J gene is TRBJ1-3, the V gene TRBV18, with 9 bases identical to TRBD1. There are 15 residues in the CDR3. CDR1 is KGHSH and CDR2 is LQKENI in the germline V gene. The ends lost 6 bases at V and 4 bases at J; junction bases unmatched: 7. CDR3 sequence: CASSPGQGIGNTIYF. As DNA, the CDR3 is TGTGCCAGCTCGCCGGGACAGGGCATCGGAAACACCATATATTTT.

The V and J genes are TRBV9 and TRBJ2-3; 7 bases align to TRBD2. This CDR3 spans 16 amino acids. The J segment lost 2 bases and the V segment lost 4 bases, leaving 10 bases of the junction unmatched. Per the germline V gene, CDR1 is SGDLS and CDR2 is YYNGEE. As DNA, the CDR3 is TGTGCCAGCAGCCCTGTGCGGGGGAAAAACACAGATACGCAGTATTTT. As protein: CASSPVRGKNTDTQYF.